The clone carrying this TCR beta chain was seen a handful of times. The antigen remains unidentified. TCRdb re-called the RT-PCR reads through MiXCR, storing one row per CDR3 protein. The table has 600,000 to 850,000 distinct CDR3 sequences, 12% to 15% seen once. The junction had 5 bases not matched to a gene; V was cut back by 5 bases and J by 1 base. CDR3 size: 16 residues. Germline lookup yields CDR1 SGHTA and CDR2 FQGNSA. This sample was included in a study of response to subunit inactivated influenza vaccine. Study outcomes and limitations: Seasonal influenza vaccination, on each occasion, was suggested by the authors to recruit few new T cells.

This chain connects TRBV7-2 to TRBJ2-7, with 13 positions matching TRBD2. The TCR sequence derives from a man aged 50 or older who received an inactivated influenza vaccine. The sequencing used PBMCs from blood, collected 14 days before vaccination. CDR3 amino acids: CASSPTGLAGSYEQYF. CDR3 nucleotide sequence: TGTGCCAGCAGCCCAACGGGACTAGCGGGGTCCTACGAGCAGTACTTC.